The 20 T cell receptor beta chains given below trace back to one sample, sequenced in a study of cytomegalovirus exposure and HLA in healthy donors. The PCR was carried out with 60 Vbeta primers and 13 Jbeta primers. Clones were read by immunoSEQ multiplex PCR, and TCRdb kept only the in-frame ones, dropping some. The data show hundreds of thousands of clones, just over 75% seen once. The sequenced material came from PBMCs. All receptors come from a man aged 18 to 29 in good health and CMV-seronegative.

The rearrangement joins TRBV2 to TRBJ2-7; no clear D gene. CDR3 length: 12 amino acids. V lost 7 bases, J lost 4 bases, and 11 bases lay in between. The germline V gene has CDR1 SNHLY and CDR2 FYNNEI. The CDR3 is CASTNRPYEQYF. The CDR3 region has the DNA TGTGCCAGCACGAACAGACCGTACGAGCAGTACTTC.

This clone has a handful of counts. The CDR3 protein is CATSRERDSGNTIYF. In nucleotides, the CDR3 is TGTGCCACCAGCAGGGAGAGAGATAGTGGAAACACCATATATTTT. The gene calls are TRBV15 and TRBJ1-3; D is uncertain. CDR1 LNHNV and CDR2 YYDKDF come from the germline V gene (reference sequence). The CDR3 consists of 15 residues. The ends were cut back, 3 bases at V and 3 bases at J, with 12 bases in the middle.

This clone was seen a handful of times. V gene TRBV5-1 combines with J gene TRBJ2-3; D is perhaps TRBD1 (6 bases). Germline V gene data show CDR1 as SGHRS and CDR2 as YFSETQ. This CDR3 comprises 13 residues. V was clipped by 8 bases and J by 6 bases, with 16 bases between them. The chain's CDR3 is CARKGQVGDTQYF. The CDR3 region has the DNA TGCGCCAGAAAGGGACAAGTAGGGGATACGCAGTATTTT.

The chain employs TRBV4-2 and TRBJ1-4, with unresolved D. The length of the CDR3 is 16 residues. V gave up 1 base and J gave up 0 bases, with 9 bases separating them. CDR1 and CDR2 (germline): LGHNA, YNFKEQ. The CDR3 coding sequence is TGTGCCAGCAGCCAAGGTAACGGGGCAACTAATGAAAAACTGTTTTTT. It encodes CASSQGNGATNEKLFF.

The chain employs TRBV7-8 and TRBJ2-7; D is undetermined. This CDR3 comprises 11 residues. Germline assignment: CDR1 SGHVS and CDR2 FQNEAQ. Trimming shortened V by 4 bases and J by 6 bases, and 7 bases separated the two germline ends. The CDR3 coding sequence is TGTGCCAGCAGCTCCCTCGTCGAGCAGTACTTC. Its protein is CASSSLVEQYF.

The chain joins TRBV21-1 to TRBJ1-1; the table calls TRBD1, which could not be checked here. TRBV21-1 represents a pseudogene. The CDR3 loop spans 14 amino acids. The DNA for the CDR3 is TGTGCCAGCAGCCTACGACAGGGGAACACTGAAGCTTTCTTT. It yields the protein CASSLRQGNTEAFF.

The chain joins TRBV28 to TRBJ1-5, with D tentatively TRBD1 (6 bases). CDR3 length equals 15 residues. Trimming pared 4 bases from V and 0 bases from J, leaving 10 bases between. Germline V CDR1 and CDR2: MDHEN, SYDVKM. Here the CDR3 reads CASSWGQISNQPQHF. The CDR3 DNA sequence: TGTGCCAGCAGTTGGGGGCAGATTAGCAATCAGCCCCAGCATTTT.

The chain carries TRBV20-1 and TRBJ1-2; a weak D match, TRBD1 (6 bases). The CDR3 length is 11 residues. Germline V gives CDR1 DFQATT, CDR2 SNEGSKA (reference sequence). The CDR3 nucleotides read TGCACCTTGGGGGCCGACTATGGCTACACCTTC. It specifies CTLGADYGYTF.

V and J are TRBV30 and TRBJ2-7; unclear D gene. Germline assignment: CDR1 GTSNPN and CDR2 SVGIG (reference sequence). This CDR3 is built from 14 residues. Trimming shortened V by 3 bases and J by 0 bases, and 12 bases separated the two germline ends. The DNA for the CDR3 is TGTGCCTGGAGCTACAACAGAGTCTCCTACGAGCAGTACTTC. Residues: CAWSYNRVSYEQYF.

This rearrangement joins TRBV5-1 to TRBJ2-2; 11 nucleotides line up with TRBD2. The junction had 9 bases not matched to a gene; V was cut back by 5 bases and J by 0 bases. Per germline, CDR1 SGHRS and CDR2 YFSETQ. This CDR3 is 18 amino acids long. CDR3 sequence (DNA): TGCGCCAGCAGTTCTGGGACTAGCGGACTTACGAACACCGGGGAGCTGTTTTTT. Residues: CASSSGTSGLTNTGELFF.

This clone was observed a few times. The genes are TRBV29-1 and TRBJ1-1; D perhaps matches TRBD1 (5 bases). Germline lookup yields CDR1 SQVTM and CDR2 ANQGSEA. The V end was cut by 2 bases, the J end by 5 bases, with 12 bases between. This CDR3 spans 13 amino acids. The CDR3 protein is CSVEILGGTEAFF. The DNA of the CDR3 is TGCAGCGTTGAAATTCTGGGGGGTACTGAAGCTTTCTTT.

The chain uses TRBV12-5 and TRBJ2-7; 8 nucleotides line up with TRBD1. Germline-derived CDR1 and CDR2 are LGHNT and FRNRAP. The CDR3 length is 13 residues. The V segment lost 7 bases and the J segment 3 bases; nucleotides outside the gene matches: 5. CDR3 DNA: TGTGCTAGTGCTCCGACAGGGGACTACGAGCAGTACTTC. Translation: CASAPTGDYEQYF.

The chain carries TRBV15 and TRBJ1-1; 9 positions match TRBD1. The CDR3 runs to 15 residues. Germline values: CDR1 LNHNV, CDR2 YYDKDF (reference sequence). V lost 5 bases and J lost 4; bases outside the gene matches: 8. The CDR3 nucleotides read TGTGCCACCAGCCGGGGGACAGGGATGTTCACTGAAGCTTTCTTT. It specifies CATSRGTGMFTEAFF.

This clone has just one count. This CDR3 reads CASSLDRGWGTEAFF. The CDR3 DNA reads as TGTGCCAGCAGCTTAGATCGGGGATGGGGCACTGAAGCTTTCTTT. The rearrangement links TRBV7-9 to TRBJ1-1; unclear D gene. V was shortened by 1 base and J by 4 bases, with 13 bases between the two germline ends. The CDR3 extends over 15 amino acids. Germline values: CDR1 SEHNR, CDR2 FQNEAQ (reference sequence).

This chain uses TRBV7-9 with TRBJ2-2, with 8 bases identical to TRBD2. Germline assignment: CDR1 SEHNR and CDR2 FQNEAQ (reference sequence). This CDR3 region has 18 residues. Losses at the gene ends were 4 bases for V and 0 bases for J; bases not matched to a gene: 10. This CDR3 is CASSSLPGGPPNTGELFF. As DNA, the CDR3 is TGTGCCAGCAGCTCACTCCCGGGAGGGCCTCCGAACACCGGGGAGCTGTTTTTT.

The V gene is TRBV30, the J gene TRBJ2-7; tentative D call: TRBD2 (6 bases). V lost 4 bases and J 6 bases, leaving 22 bases between the germline ends. This CDR3 has 15 residues. Germline V gene data show CDR1 as GTSNPN and CDR2 as SVGIG (reference sequence). The CDR3 protein is CAWTRPGRQGGEQYF. CDR3 nucleotides: TGTGCCTGGACCCGTCCGGGACGCCAGGGAGGCGAGCAGTACTTC.

The chain joins TRBV18 to TRBJ1-3; D possibly corresponds to TRBD1 (6 bases). The CDR3 contains 15 residues. Trimming pared 5 bases from V and 0 bases from J, leaving 11 bases between. The germline V gene encodes CDR1 KGHSH and CDR2 LQKENI. The DNA for the CDR3 is TGTGCCAGCTCAGGAACCAGGGGCTCTGGAAACACCATATATTTT. The encoded protein is CASSGTRGSGNTIYF.

This clone appeared a few times. The chain couples TRBV21-1 to TRBJ2-2; the listed D gene, TRBD1, was not tested against the DNA. TRBV21-1 is annotated as a pseudogene. CDR3 length equals 19 residues. CDR3 nucleotide sequence: TGTGCCAGCAGCAAATCCCCAAACAGGGGGTTCTCGTATTCCGGGGAGCTGTTTTTT. It translates to CASSKSPNRGFSYSGELFF.

The chain employs TRBV5-1 and TRBJ1-1; no reliable D call. CDR3 length: 14 amino acids. Germline loops: CDR1 SGHRS, CDR2 YFSETQ. Trimming cost V 5 bases and J 3 bases, with 14 bases left between them. CDR3 protein: CASSKEGRDTEAFF. The CDR3 nucleotides are TGCGCCAGCAGTAAGGAAGGGAGAGACACTGAAGCTTTCTTT.

This clone was seen a few times. The chain recombines TRBV6-5 with TRBJ1-2; no clear D. CDR3 length: 11 residues. Looked up from germline, CDR1 is MNHEY and CDR2 is SVGAGI. V gave up 5 bases and J gave up 7 bases, with 8 bases separating them. CDR3 coding DNA: TGTGCCAGCAGTGAAGAGCTTGGCTACACCTTC. This gives the protein CASSEELGYTF.